This T cell receptor (beta chain) was profiled in a study of identical twins. Template switching created a universal primer site, and the cDNA included unique molecular identifiers. TCRdb reprocessed the 5' RACE reads via MiXCR and lists one record per CDR3 protein. The sample consists of 200,000 to 250,000 distinct CDR3 sequences, 8% to 11% of them appearing once. The study, taken as a whole, reports: Abundant beta clonotypes from cord blood had fewer insertions, unlike memory repertoires, which showed none. Models, which agreed with sharing between unrelated individuals, nonetheless underestimated the out-of-frame TCR alpha sharing seen in monozygotic twins. Sequences that were beta out-of-frame showed weaker excess twin sharing.

On this clonotype: Antigen: not known.

Material for sequencing was memory T cells sorted from blood. This clonotype was obtained from a man over 45 in good health.

The CDR3: CASSGGAEETQYF. CDR3 in DNA: TGTGCCAGCAGTGGAGGGGCCGAGGAGACCCAGTACTTC. The chain joins TRBV6-1 to TRBJ2-5, with D perhaps assigned TRBD1 or TRBD2 (5 bases each). Trimming pared 4 bases from V and 5 bases from J, leaving 11 bases between. CDR3 length: 13 residues. The germline V gene encodes CDR1 MNHNS and CDR2 SASEGT.